This TCR beta chain is drawn from a study of cytomegalovirus exposure and HLA in healthy donors. Study results and limitations: In a later analysis, several top co-occurrence clusters appeared linked to parvovirus B19, influenza, CMV and Epstein-Barr virus. A few CMV-associated chains proved CMV antigen-specific in vitro. In a later analysis, HLA-associated TCR beta chains were more clonally expanded than equally common others. Later analysis suggested most CMV-associated TCR beta chains were HLA-restricted.

The CDR3 covers 15 residues. The germline V gene encodes CDR1 SGHRS and CDR2 YFSETQ. V lost 10 bases to trimming and J lost 1 base; unmatched junction nucleotides: 12. The PCR employed 60 Vbeta primers together with 13 Jbeta primers. Some clones are missing from TCRdb's copy, which holds only in-frame ones; the method was immunoSEQ multiplex PCR. Of approximately 160,000 clones listed, 75% are singletons. Note on this clone: Its antigen is undetermined.

This receptor was obtained from a woman aged 45-59 years in good health and CMV-seropositive. The genes are TRBV5-1 and TRBJ2-5; 8 bases are a match to TRBD2. Specimen: PBMCs. This CDR3 reads CAATLAGGPQETQYF. The DNA for the CDR3 is TGCGCCGCCACTCTCGCGGGGGGTCCCCAAGAGACCCAGTACTTC. The full variable domain, completed using reference TRBV5-1 and TRBJ2-5, is KAGVTQTPRYLIKTRGQQVTLSCSPISGHRSVSWYQQTPGQGLQFLFEYFSETQRNKGNFPGRFSGRQFSNSRSEMNVSTLELGDSALYLCAATLAGGPQETQYFGPGTRLLVL.